The 26 T cell receptor beta chains presented below share a single source sample, sequenced in a study of regulatory T cells in long-lasting Graves disease. Stated time point: newly diagnosed GD, antithyroid drugs for less than 3 months. Extracted PBMC RNA gave rise to the TCR library. With iRepertoire HTBI primers and Arm-PCR of CDR3 regions, TCR beta libraries were built. TCRdb itself ran the multiplex PCR reads through MiXCR, one entry per CDR3 protein. This repertoire shows roughly 500,000 distinct CDR3 sequences, about 13% found once; its top ten account for roughly a tenth. These sequences were also reported in another study, on T cells in Graves' hyperthyroidism and ophthalmopathy.

Sequenced here: peripheral blood mononuclear cells (PBMCs), sampled at new diagnosis, from a patient treated with antithyroid drugs. The receptor source for this set is a man aged 25-40 years with Graves disease.

This clonotype occurred a few times. This chain's CDR3 is CASRKTGTGVSVSYEQYF. The CDR3, as DNA: TGTGCCAGTAGAAAGACCGGGACAGGGGTAAGCGTCTCCTACGAGCAGTACTTC. The chain carries TRBV19 and TRBJ2-7; 10 nucleotides agree with TRBD1. The V gene's germline CDR1 is LNHDA and CDR2 SQIVND (reference sequence). The CDR3 loop spans 18 amino acids. V dropped 6 bases and J dropped 0; count of bases not matched to a gene: 14.

Many counts were recorded for this clonotype. The chain combines TRBV11-1 with TRBJ2-5, with TRBD2 matching 15 bases. This CDR3 has 17 amino acids. Germline-derived CDR1 and CDR2 are SGHAT and FQDESV (reference sequence). Trimming cost V 2 bases and J 5 bases; bases outside gene matches: 6. Here the CDR3 DNA reads TGTGCCAGCAGCTTAACCCCAGGACTAGCGGGAGGGGAGACCCAGTACTTC. The encoded protein is CASSLTPGLAGGETQYF.

This clonotype was seen repeatedly, ten times or more. V gene TRBV27 combines with J gene TRBJ1-4, with D possibly matching TRBD1 (5 bases). V was cut by 6 bases and J by 5 bases, with 22 bases left in between. The CDR3 has 17 amino acids. Per germline, CDR1 MNHEY and CDR2 SMNVEV (reference sequence). The CDR3 loop is CASSDKGLGSRNEKLFF. The CDR3, as DNA: TGTGCCAGCAGCGATAAGGGGTTGGGGAGCCGCAATGAAAAACTGTTTTTT.

This clonotype was counted a few times. The V call is TRBV15, the J call TRBJ2-3; no clear D. CDR1 is LNHNV, CDR2 YYDKDF, per germline (reference sequence). V gave up 8 bases and J gave up 0 bases, with 15 bases separating them. The CDR3 is 15 residues long. The CDR3 protein is CATQIGSSSTDTQYF. CDR3 sequence (DNA): TGTGCCACCCAAATAGGAAGTTCGAGCACAGATACGCAGTATTTT.

In this sample, this clonotype turned up many times. The gene calls are TRBV2 and TRBJ2-1; D gene ambiguous. Germline assignment: CDR1 SNHLY and CDR2 FYNNEI. The length of the CDR3 is 11 residues. The germline V and J ends were trimmed by 6 bases and 15 bases, with 15 bases remaining between them. As DNA, the CDR3 is TGTGCCAGCAGGAGGATGGGCATCCGGTTCTTC. Its translation: CASRRMGIRFF.

This clonotype occurred many times. The rearrangement joins TRBV12-3 or TRBV12-4 to TRBJ1-1, with D perhaps matching TRBD1 (5 bases). V lost 3 bases and J lost 1, with 9 bases in between. The CDR3 has 14 amino acids. For the CDR3, the DNA is TGTGCCAGCAGTTTCTACGACAGGAACACTGAAGCTTTCTTT. Translated: CASSFYDRNTEAFF.

This clonotype was seen at least ten times. This chain uses TRBV6-1 with TRBJ1-1; D call uncertain. Germline V gives CDR1 MNHNS, CDR2 SASEGT. V shed 5 bases and J shed 6 bases, with 16 bases lying between them. The CDR3 sequence is 14 residues long. CDR3 bases: TGTGCCAGCAGTACGGACCTAAGTTGGGCTGAAGCTTTCTTT. Translation: CASSTDLSWAEAFF.

This clonotype was found many times. The chain recombines TRBV29-1 with TRBJ2-3, with 7 bases aligning to TRBD2. Germline V CDR1 and CDR2: SQVTM, ANQGSEA. CDR3 size: 13 residues. V was clipped by 5 bases and J by 4 bases; unmatched bases: 6. CDR3 sequence (DNA): TGCAGCGTTTCAGGACTAGTCCCAGATACGCAGTATTTT. Its translation is CSVSGLVPDTQYF.

This chain joins TRBV19 and TRBJ1-3; 9 bases are a match to TRBD1. The ends lost 9 bases at V and 0 bases at J; junction bases unmatched: 3. Germline V gives CDR1 LNHDA, CDR2 SQIVND (reference sequence). The CDR3 contains 14 residues. CDR3 DNA: TGTGCCAGCGAACAGGGGGCCTCTGGAAACACCATATATTTT. This sequence encodes CASEQGASGNTIYF.

This clonotype was counted ten times or more. As DNA, the CDR3 is TGCAGCGTAGCCCCCGTTGATGCGGCTTTCTTT. Translation gives CSVAPVDAAFF. The J gene is TRBJ1-1, the V gene TRBV29-1; D gene uncertain. This CDR3 is built from 11 residues. CDR1 and CDR2 from the germline V gene are SQVTM and ANQGSEA. V was shortened by 6 bases and J by 11 bases, with 16 bases between the two germline ends.

This clonotype was counted between two and nine times. Just one base apart from a much larger clone, this may be a read error. CDR3: CASRRMSTEAFF. Written as DNA, the CDR3 is TGTGCCAGCAGGCGGATGAGCACTGAAGCTTTCTTT. V is TRBV6-2 or TRBV6-3 and J is TRBJ1-1; D call uncertain. Trimming removed 6 bases at V and 4 bases at J, with 9 bases between. Germline V gene data show CDR1 as MNHEY and CDR2 as SVGEGT. The CDR3 consists of 12 residues.

This clonotype was detected many times. CDR3 in amino acids: CSARASAAENTQYF. The CDR3 DNA follows: TGCAGTGCTAGAGCTAGCGCCGCTGAGAATACGCAGTATTTT. The chain links TRBV20-1 to TRBJ2-3, with D possibly TRBD2 on 6 matching bases. The CDR3 has 14 residues. Trimming stripped 1 base from V and 7 bases from J, with 15 bases between. Germline CDR1 and CDR2: DFQATT and SNEGSKA (reference sequence).

Regarding this clonotype: A much larger clone lies one base from this, so it may be a read error. The rearrangement uses TRBV29-1 and TRBJ1-3, with D possibly matching TRBD1 (5 bases). CDR1 SQVTM and CDR2 ANQGSEA come from the germline V gene. The CDR3 totals 11 residues. The CDR3 spells CGLRTGNTIYF. The CDR3 DNA sequence: TGCGGCCTACGGACAGGAAACACCATATATTTT.

The chain employs TRBV25-1 and TRBJ1-3, with unresolved D. The CDR3 covers 15 residues. Trimming removed 1 base at V and 0 bases at J, with 7 bases between. Germline CDR1 reads MGHDK; CDR2 reads SYGVNS. CDR3 sequence: CASSEWRSSGNTIYF. For the CDR3, the DNA is TGTGCCAGCAGTGAATGGCGGAGCTCTGGAAACACCATATATTTT.

This rearrangement joins TRBV29-1 to TRBJ1-1; a weak D match, TRBD1 (5 bases). This CDR3 is built from 11 residues. Germline values: CDR1 SQVTM, CDR2 ANQGSEA. V lost 3 bases and J 8 bases, leaving 10 bases between the germline ends. In DNA, the CDR3 is TGCAGCGTTGATCAGGGTTTGGAAGCTTTCTTT. Its translation: CSVDQGLEAFF. Complete variable domain (other parts from reference TRBV29-1 and TRBJ1-1): SAVISQKPSRDICQRGTSLTIQCQVDSQVTMMFWYRQQPGQSLTLIATANQGSEATYESGFVIDKFPISRPNLTFSTLTVSNMSPEDSSIYLCSVDQGLEAFFGQGTRLTVV.

Here the CDR3 reads CASSQTGHSNQPQHF. For the CDR3, the DNA is TGCGCCAGCAGCCAAACCGGACATAGCAATCAGCCCCAGCATTTT. The V call is TRBV4-1, the J call TRBJ1-5, with TRBD1 as a possible D gene (5 bases). This CDR3 spans 15 amino acids. V was clipped by 2 bases and J by 0 bases, with 8 bases between them. CDR1 is MGHRA and CDR2 is YSYEKL in the germline V gene.

The chain employs TRBV10-3 and TRBJ2-7; a weak D match, TRBD2 (5 bases). The V and J ends lost 3 bases and 4 bases respectively, with 7 bases between them. In germline, CDR1 is ENHRY, CDR2 SYGVKD. The length of the CDR3 is 12 residues. In DNA form, the CDR3 reads TGTGCCATCAGTGATCCGGGGTACGAGCAGTACTTC. Translated, it gives CAISDPGYEQYF.

CDR3 region: CASSQGGASEAFF. The DNA for the CDR3 is TGTGCCAGCAGCCAGGGGGGGGCGAGTGAAGCTTTCTTT. The chain is built from TRBV2 and TRBJ1-1; 7 bases line up with TRBD1. J gave up 7 bases and V 6 bases, and 8 bases lay outside the gene matches. CDR1 is SNHLY and CDR2 is FYNNEI in the germline V gene. CDR3 length equals 13 residues.

This rearrangement joins TRBV18 to TRBJ2-7; TRBD1 matches at 10 bases. The V gene end was trimmed by 5 bases and the J gene end by 5 bases; junction bases not matched to a gene: 9. Germline assignment: CDR1 KGHSH and CDR2 LQKENI. This CDR3 contains 15 residues. This CDR3 is CASSDGTGAPDEQYF. The CDR3 DNA is TGTGCCAGCTCAGATGGGACAGGGGCCCCAGACGAGCAGTACTTC.

This clonotype was observed many times. This chain connects TRBV12-3 or TRBV12-4 to TRBJ2-2, with D unclear. Trimming removed 3 bases from V and 8 bases from J, with 16 bases in between. The CDR3 covers 15 residues. For the CDR3, the DNA is TGTGCCAGCAGTTTGTATAATAGCCCAAGTGGGGAGCTGTTTTTT. Translating gives CASSLYNSPSGELFF.

This clonotype has only a few counts. The V call is TRBV14, the J call TRBJ2-7, with 9 nucleotides matching TRBD2. V was clipped by 2 bases and J by 4 bases; unmatched bases: 9. The V gene's germline CDR1 is SGHDN and CDR2 FVKESK. CDR3 length: 16 amino acids. The CDR3 here is CASSQPGGSGSYEQYF. CDR3 sequence (DNA): TGTGCCAGCAGCCAACCGGGCGGTAGCGGGAGTTACGAGCAGTACTTC.

This clonotype was recorded a few times. The rearrangement links TRBV14 to TRBJ1-2; D call uncertain. CDR3 length: 11 residues. CDR1 SGHDN and CDR2 FVKESK come from the germline V gene. V shed 2 bases and J shed 5 bases, with 3 bases lying between them. The CDR3 protein is CASSQWYGYTF. The CDR3 coding sequence is TGTGCCAGCAGCCAATGGTATGGCTACACCTTC. Together with reference TRBV14 and TRBJ1-2, the CDR3 gives the full variable domain: EAGVTQFPSHSVIEKGQTVTLRCDPISGHDNLYWYRRVMGKEIKFLLHFVKESKQDESGMPNNRFLAERTGGTYSTLKVQPAELEDSGVYFCASSQWYGYTFGSGTRLTVV.

This clonotype came up once. A much larger clone is a single base away; this may be a read error. This rearrangement joins TRBV20-1 to TRBJ2-7, with D perhaps TRBD1 (5 bases). This CDR3 contains 16 residues. V was trimmed by 1 base and J by 7 bases, leaving 23 bases between them. Germline loops: CDR1 DFQATT, CDR2 SNEGSKA (reference sequence). For the CDR3, the DNA is TGCAGTGCTAGAGCGGACACGCCGAGCTCCTACAATGAGCAGTACTTC. Translation: CSARADTPSSYNEQYF.

This clonotype was observed at least ten times. The chain couples TRBV2 to TRBJ1-4, with D unclear. Per the germline V gene, CDR1 is SNHLY and CDR2 is FYNNEI. The CDR3 loop spans 13 amino acids. The V end was cut by 10 bases, the J end by 3 bases, with 12 bases between. The CDR3 region is CATATSPNEKLFF. CDR3 in DNA: TGTGCCACCGCGACAAGTCCTAATGAAAAACTGTTTTTT.

Many counts were recorded for this clonotype. This rearrangement joins TRBV2 to TRBJ2-2, with 7 positions matching TRBD2. Germline V gene sequence: CDR1 SNHLY, CDR2 FYNNEI. The CDR3 covers 15 residues. V shed 9 bases, J shed 5 bases, and the junction held 12 bases outside the gene matches. CDR3 sequence (DNA): TGTGCCAGTGATAGAGCGGGACTTGTGACCGGGGAGCTGTTTTTT. Translated, it gives CASDRAGLVTGELFF. The whole variable domain, remainder taken from reference TRBV2 and TRBJ2-2, is EPEVTQTPSHQVTQMGQEVILRCVPISNHLYFYWYRQILGQKVEFLVSFYNNEISEKSEIFDDQFSVERPDGSNFTLKIRSTKLEDSAMYFCASDRAGLVTGELFFGEGSRLTVL.

This clonotype was detected many times. This chain connects TRBV2 to TRBJ2-2; D tentatively reads TRBD1 or TRBD2 (5 bases each). V was shortened by 6 bases and J by 5 bases, with 19 bases between the two germline ends. This CDR3 has 16 amino acids. Germline V gene data show CDR1 as SNHLY and CDR2 as FYNNEI. In DNA, the CDR3 is TGTGCCAGCAGCCCCCCCGTGGGGACCACTACCGGGGAGCTGTTTTTT. Protein: CASSPPVGTTTGELFF. The full variable domain, its missing parts supplied by reference TRBV2 and TRBJ2-2, is EPEVTQTPSHQVTQMGQEVILRCVPISNHLYFYWYRQILGQKVEFLVSFYNNEISEKSEIFDDQFSVERPDGSNFTLKIRSTKLEDSAMYFCASSPPVGTTTGELFFGEGSRLTVL.